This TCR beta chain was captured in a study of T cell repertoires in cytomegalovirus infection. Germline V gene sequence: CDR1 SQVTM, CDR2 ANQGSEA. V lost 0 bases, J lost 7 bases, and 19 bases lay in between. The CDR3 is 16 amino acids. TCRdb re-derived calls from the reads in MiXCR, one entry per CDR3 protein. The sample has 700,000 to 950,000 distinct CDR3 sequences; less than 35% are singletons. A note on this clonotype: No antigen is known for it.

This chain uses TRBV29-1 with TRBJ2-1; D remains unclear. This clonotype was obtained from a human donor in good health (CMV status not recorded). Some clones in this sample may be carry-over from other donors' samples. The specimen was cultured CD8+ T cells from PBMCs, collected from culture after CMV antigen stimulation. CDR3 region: CSVEDLIGRAGNEQFF. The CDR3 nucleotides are TGCAGCGTTGAAGATCTAATAGGACGGGCCGGGAATGAGCAGTTCTTC.